The 27 T cell receptor beta chains reported below all come from one sample, sequenced in a study of T cell clusters in autoimmune cytopenias (dated by TCRdb to the late 2010s). Sequencer: Illumina MiSeq. TRB rearrangements were amplified by multiplex PCR following a touch-down protocol, with the TRB-A and TRB-B primer pools mixed in one tube. Each entry corresponds to one CDR3 protein sequence from reads that TCRdb reprocessed, and DNA is not given. The table kept for this sample lists several thousand distinct CDR3 sequences. Jointly, the top ten make up approximately 25% of the sample. TRB amplification used 200 to 300 ng of peripheral blood genomic DNA, tens of thousands of genome equivalents, per sample. The source material was peripheral blood. The receptors stem from a human donor with an autoimmune cytopenia or autoimmune hepatitis (not recorded which).

This chain uses TRBV6-1 with TRBJ2-7; there is no DNA to check the TCRdb D call of TRBD1. Germline CDR1 reads MNHNS; CDR2 reads SASEGT. The CDR3 runs to 19 residues. CDR3 amino acids: CASSVDRGGSSGKVYEQYF.

This clonotype shows up as medium-sized (0.01 to 0.1%) by frequency. The chain employs TRBV5-1 and TRBJ1-1; TCRdb returns TRBD1, unconfirmable since there is no DNA. The CDR3 spans 16 residues. CDR1 and CDR2 from the germline V gene are SGHRS and YFSETQ. The CDR3: CASSFRMIGAGTEAFF.

V gene TRBV5-4 combines with J gene TRBJ2-7; lacking DNA, the TRBD1 call made by TCRdb goes unchecked. The germline V gene encodes CDR1 SGHNT and CDR2 YYREEE (reference sequence). This CDR3 is built from 15 residues. CDR3 protein: CASSSLGQSPYEQYF.

This clonotype is identified as medium-sized (0.01 to 0.1%) from frequency. The V gene is TRBV29-1, the J gene TRBJ2-3. Germline CDR1 is SQVTM and CDR2 is ANQGSEA. CDR3 size: 12 residues. The CDR3 spells CSVDELAYTQYF.

This clonotype is identified as medium-sized from frequency. The J gene is TRBJ2-1, the V gene TRBV30; the D gene TCRdb calls, TRBD1, cannot be checked with no DNA. The CDR3 sequence is 14 residues long. CDR1 GTSNPN and CDR2 SVGIG come from the germline V gene (reference sequence). Here the CDR3 reads CAWSEGGSDNEQFF.

This clonotype is identified as medium-sized from frequency. CDR3 amino acids: CASSFTGTSDEQFF. This rearrangement joins TRBV27 to TRBJ2-1; the TCRdb call, TRBD2, lacks DNA for checking. The length of the CDR3 is 14 residues. Germline CDR1 is MNHEY and CDR2 is SMNVEV (reference sequence).

J is TRBJ2-7 and V is TRBV30; TCRdb picks TRBD2, but there is no DNA to check that call. Germline-derived CDR1 and CDR2 are GTSNPN and SVGIG (reference sequence). This CDR3 contains 11 residues. The CDR3: CAWSIGSEQYF.

This clonotype is labeled medium-sized based on frequency. V and J are TRBV19 and TRBJ1-5. This CDR3 has 13 residues. Germline V CDR1 and CDR2: LNHDA, SQIVND (reference sequence). The CDR3: CASSPQVRQPQHF.

The chain employs TRBV6-5 and TRBJ2-5; TCRdb outputs TRBD1, but without DNA this stays unchecked. The CDR3 totals 14 residues. In germline, CDR1 is MNHEY, CDR2 SVGAGI. The chain's CDR3 is CASDPDRGQETQYF.

The chain recombines TRBV5-5 with TRBJ1-2; the D call of TRBD1 rests on TCRdb alone, since no DNA is present to check it. This CDR3 comprises 14 residues. CDR1 and CDR2 from the germline V gene are SGHKS and YYEKEE (reference sequence). This chain's CDR3 is CASTLTGLDYGYTF.

V is TRBV18 and J is TRBJ1-2; the D call from TCRdb, TRBD1, cannot be confirmed without DNA. CDR1 and CDR2 from the germline V gene are KGHSH and LQKENI. The CDR3 has 15 residues. The CDR3 region is CASSLDRGEGYGYTF.

The J gene is TRBJ2-2, the V gene TRBV5-6; without DNA, the TCRdb call of TRBD1 cannot be checked. The CDR3 runs 17 residues. Germline CDR1 SGHDT, CDR2 YYEEEE. The CDR3 here is CASSSWDRSPGTGELFF. The full variable domain, its missing parts supplied by reference TRBV5-6 and TRBJ2-2, is DAGVTQSPTHLIKTRGQQVTLRCSPKSGHDTVSWYQQALGQGPQFIFQYYEEEERQRGNFPDRFSGHQFPNYSSELNVNALLLGDSALYLCASSSWDRSPGTGELFFGEGSRLTVL.

The chain combines TRBV19 with TRBJ2-7; lacking DNA, the TRBD2 call made by TCRdb goes unchecked. The germline gives CDR1 LNHDA, CDR2 SQIVND (reference sequence). The CDR3 sequence is 15 residues long. The CDR3 protein is CASSTGLAGIDEQYF. Full variable domain (remainder filled in from reference TRBV19 and TRBJ2-7): DGGITQSPKYLFRKEGQNVTLSCEQNLNHDAMYWYRQDPGQGLRLIYYSQIVNDFQKGDIAEGYSVSREKKESFPLTVTSAQKNPTAFYLCASSTGLAGIDEQYFGPGTRLTVT.

The CDR3: CASRTPTGVGEQYF. The chain uses TRBV6-5 and TRBJ2-7; the D call from TCRdb, TRBD1, cannot be confirmed without DNA. The CDR3 extends over 14 amino acids. Germline V gene sequence: CDR1 MNHEY, CDR2 SVGAGI.

Judged by frequency, this clonotype is medium-sized. The gene calls are TRBV27 and TRBJ2-1; TCRdb calls TRBD2, which cannot be checked without DNA. CDR3 length: 14 residues. Germline values: CDR1 MNHEY, CDR2 SMNVEV (reference sequence). CDR3 region: CASSQGRELNEQFF.

The chain links TRBV7-2 to TRBJ1-2; TCRdb names TRBD1, which stays unverified in the absence of DNA. Germline CDR1 and CDR2: SGHTA and FQGNSA. This CDR3 region has 16 residues. The chain's CDR3 is CASSLDWRTRFWGYTF.

The chain joins TRBV13 to TRBJ2-2; TCRdb names TRBD1, which stays unverified in the absence of DNA. The CDR3 is 16 residues long. Germline V lookup: CDR1 PRHDT, CDR2 FYEKMQ (reference sequence). The CDR3 loop reads CASSRGSGGHTGELFF.

V usage is TRBV11-1 and J usage is TRBJ2-1; TCRdb reports TRBD1, a call that lacks DNA to check it against. This CDR3 region has 13 residues. Germline V lookup: CDR1 SGHAT, CDR2 FQDESV (reference sequence). CDR3 protein: CASSLEGAGEQFF.

J is TRBJ1-3 and V is TRBV19; TCRdb proposes TRBD1, but this gene call is untestable without DNA. CDR1 is LNHDA, CDR2 SQIVND, per germline (reference sequence). The CDR3 consists of 13 residues. CDR3 residues: CASTGYAGNTIYF.

Its frequency marks this clonotype as medium-sized. This chain links TRBV29-1 with TRBJ2-7; TCRdb reports TRBD2, a call that lacks DNA to check it against. CDR1 is SQVTM, CDR2 ANQGSEA, per germline. CDR3 size: 16 residues. The CDR3 reads CSVTGLAGTASYEQYF.

This clonotype is classed as medium-sized by frequency. V usage is TRBV6-1 and J usage is TRBJ2-7; TCRdb calls TRBD2, which cannot be checked without DNA. The CDR3 consists of 16 residues. Germline CDR1 and CDR2: MNHNS and SASEGT. CDR3 sequence reads: CASSVLGLVGTYEQYF.

The chain recombines TRBV12-3 or TRBV12-4 with TRBJ1-3. This CDR3 has 13 residues. The CDR3 loop reads CASSFGDGNTIYF.

The chain is built from TRBV20-1 and TRBJ2-3; TCRdb picks TRBD1, but there is no DNA to check that call. From germline, CDR1 is DFQATT and CDR2 SNEGSKA (reference sequence). CDR3 length: 14 amino acids. The CDR3: CGANGGGEPDTQYF.

This sequence joins TRBV19 and TRBJ1-3; TCRdb names TRBD1, which stays unverified in the absence of DNA. The CDR3 has 16 amino acids. The germline V gene has CDR1 LNHDA and CDR2 SQIVND (reference sequence). The CDR3 sequence is CASSIAGHSSGNTIYF.

Measured by frequency, this clonotype is medium-sized (0.01 to 0.1%). The rearrangement joins TRBV6-5 to TRBJ2-3. CDR1 is MNHEY, CDR2 SVGAGI, per germline. CDR3 size: 14 residues. The CDR3 is CASSPFPDPDTQYF.

The chain uses TRBV20-1 and TRBJ1-2; TCRdb reports TRBD1, a call that lacks DNA to check it against. The germline V gene encodes CDR1 DFQATT and CDR2 SNEGSKA (reference sequence). The length of the CDR3 is 15 residues. The chain's CDR3 is CSARDLRGANYGYTF.

The rearrangement joins TRBV12-3 or TRBV12-4 to TRBJ2-7; TCRdb calls TRBD2, which cannot be checked without DNA. The CDR3 length is 15 residues. CDR3 loop: CASSFAGGRRYEQYF.